The 7 T cell receptor beta chains presented below share a single source sample, sequenced in a study of T-cell reconstitution after alpha-beta-depleted transplantation in children. Preparing the TCRbeta library involved the use of unique molecular identifiers. From the PCR reads, TCRdb called clonotypes with MiXCR, one entry per CDR3 protein. The sample contains approximately 240,000 distinct CDR3 sequences, 8.5% to 10% of which appear only once. The sequenced sample was PBMCs from the stem cell graft donor, obtained from the stem cell graft. These receptors originate from a human donor who donated a stem cell graft to a child with acute lymphoblastic leukemia.

This clonotype was counted between two and nine times. The chain uses TRBV2 and TRBJ1-5; 7 bases match TRBD1. Germline V gene data show CDR1 as SNHLY and CDR2 as FYNNEI. The length of the CDR3 is 18 residues. V lost 9 bases to trimming and J lost 4 bases; unmatched junction nucleotides: 21. The CDR3 protein is CASYLDRALTSLNQPQHF. In nucleotides, the CDR3 is TGTGCCAGTTACCTAGACAGGGCGCTCACCTCACTTAATCAGCCCCAGCATTTT.

This clonotype was found a few times. V usage is TRBV3-1 and J usage is TRBJ2-3; D not resolved. Trimming stripped 0 bases from V and 5 bases from J, with 15 bases between. Germline V CDR1 and CDR2: LGHDT, YNNKEL (reference sequence). There are 16 residues in the CDR3. This chain's CDR3 is CASSQDLGIPGDTQYF. The CDR3 DNA follows: TGTGCCAGCAGCCAAGATCTTGGCATTCCTGGAGATACGCAGTATTTT.

This clonotype was seen at least ten times. The chain combines TRBV24-1 with TRBJ1-1; D gene unclear. Germline assignment: CDR1 KGHDR and CDR2 SFDVKD. The CDR3 is made up of 17 amino acids. V shed 3 bases and J shed 8 bases, with 24 bases lying between them. CDR3 residues: CATSDSPLEEEEREAFF. The DNA of the CDR3 is TGTGCCACCAGTGATAGTCCCTTAGAAGAGGAGGAGCGCGAAGCTTTCTTT.

The DNA of the CDR3 is TGTGCCAGCAGTTTTAGTCCTTTCGGACAGGACTTAGGCGACACCTTC. It encodes CASSFSPFGQDLGDTF. The chain links TRBV12-3 or TRBV12-4 to TRBJ1-2; 7 bases align to TRBD1. This CDR3 comprises 16 residues. Germline trimming cut 3 bases from V and 12 bases from J; bases unmatched to any gene: 19.

This clonotype was counted between two and nine times. The chain employs TRBV7-2 and TRBJ1-2, with a tentative D call TRBD1 (6 bases). This CDR3 has 12 amino acids. V dropped 7 bases and J dropped 8 bases, with 14 bases sitting between them. Germline loops: CDR1 SGHTA, CDR2 FQGNSA. This chain's CDR3 is CASTSQGYGYTF. The CDR3 DNA reads as TGTGCCAGCACCTCCCAGGGGTACGGCTACACCTTC.

The sample holds many counts of this clonotype. The chain combines TRBV28 with TRBJ2-2, with a possible D match to TRBD1 (5 bases). Trimming removed 6 bases from V and 3 bases from J, with 14 bases in between. Germline-derived CDR1 and CDR2 are MDHEN and SYDVKM. CDR3 length equals 15 residues. CDR3 loop: CASSQGRTDTGELFF. The CDR3 nucleotides are TGTGCCAGCAGCCAGGGCCGAACCGACACCGGGGAGCTGTTTTTT.

This clonotype was detected ten times or more. The chain is built from TRBV5-1 and TRBJ2-2; no clear D. The germline V and J ends were trimmed by 3 bases and 0 bases, with 12 bases remaining between them. This CDR3 comprises 16 residues. CDR1 is SGHRS, CDR2 YFSETQ, per germline. The DNA of the CDR3 is TGCGCCAGCAGCTCCGACGCTGGGGCGAACACCGGGGAGCTGTTTTTT. It codes for CASSSDAGANTGELFF.